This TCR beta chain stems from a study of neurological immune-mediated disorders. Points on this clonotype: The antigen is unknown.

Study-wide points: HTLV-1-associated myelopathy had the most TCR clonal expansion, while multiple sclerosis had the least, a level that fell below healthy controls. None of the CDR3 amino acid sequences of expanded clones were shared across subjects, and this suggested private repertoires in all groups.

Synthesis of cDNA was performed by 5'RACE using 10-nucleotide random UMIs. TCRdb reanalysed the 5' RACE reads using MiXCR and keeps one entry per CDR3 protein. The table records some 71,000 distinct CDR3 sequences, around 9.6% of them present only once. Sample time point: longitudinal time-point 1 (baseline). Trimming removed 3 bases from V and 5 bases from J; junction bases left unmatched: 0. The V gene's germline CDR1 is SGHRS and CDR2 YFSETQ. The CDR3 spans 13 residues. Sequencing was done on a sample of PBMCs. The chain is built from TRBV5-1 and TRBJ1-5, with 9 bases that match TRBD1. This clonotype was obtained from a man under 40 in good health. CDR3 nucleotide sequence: TGCGCCAGCAGCTGGGACAGGGATCAGCCCCAGCATTTT. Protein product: CASSWDRDQPQHF. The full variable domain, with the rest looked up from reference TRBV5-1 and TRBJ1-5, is KAGVTQTPRYLIKTRGQQVTLSCSPISGHRSVSWYQQTPGQGLQFLFEYFSETQRNKGNFPGRFSGRQFSNSRSEMNVSTLELGDSALYLCASSWDRDQPQHFGDGTRLSIL.